Described below is a single T cell receptor beta chain sequence and its context. This specimen belongs to a study of blood T cell repertoires in COVID-19. Study details: Sample material is recorded as cDNA or gDNA derived from T cells, B-cell-depleted T cells, or PBMCs.

In the original workflow: Amplifying reference gene primers gave estimates of nucleated cell counts. Clones were sequenced by immunoSEQ multiplex PCR, and TCRdb holds only the in-frame ones, with some missing. The V and J calls and clone size were taken over from that table, and D and trimming were inferred from the DNA. Here the sample spans approximately 220,000 clones, 83% being singletons. CDR3 size: 15 residues. Trimming cost V 5 bases and J 2 bases; bases outside gene matches: 6. CDR1 is SEHNR and CDR2 is FQNEAQ in the germline V gene (reference sequence). Living in 24 US areas, the participants were between roughly 18 and 89 years of age. Participants in the exposed group had met a COVID-19 case in the 2 weeks before joining the study.

The sequencing input was PBMCs or T cells enriched from blood (not recorded which). The chain couples TRBV7-9 to TRBJ1-5; 7 nucleotides align to TRBD1. The sequence derives from a woman in her 40s who had been exposed to COVID-19. The CDR3 nucleotides read TGTGCCAGCAGCCCCGACAGGGTTGGCAATCAGCCCCAGCATTTT. Encoded protein: CASSPDRVGNQPQHF.